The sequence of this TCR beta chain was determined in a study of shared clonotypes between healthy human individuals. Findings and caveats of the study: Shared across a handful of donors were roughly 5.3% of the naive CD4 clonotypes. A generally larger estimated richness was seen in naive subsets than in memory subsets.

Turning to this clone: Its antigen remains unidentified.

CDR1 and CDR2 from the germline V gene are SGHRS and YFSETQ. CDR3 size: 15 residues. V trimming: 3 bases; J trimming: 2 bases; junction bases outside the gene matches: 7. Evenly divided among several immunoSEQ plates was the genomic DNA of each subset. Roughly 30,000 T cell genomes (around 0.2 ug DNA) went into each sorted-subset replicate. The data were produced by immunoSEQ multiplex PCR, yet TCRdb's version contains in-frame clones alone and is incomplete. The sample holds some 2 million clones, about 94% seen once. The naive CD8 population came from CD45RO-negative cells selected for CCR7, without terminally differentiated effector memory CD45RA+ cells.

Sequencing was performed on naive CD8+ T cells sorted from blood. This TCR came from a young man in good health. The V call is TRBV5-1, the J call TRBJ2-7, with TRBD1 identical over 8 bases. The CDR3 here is CASSYGTGSAYEQYF. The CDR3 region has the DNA TGCGCCAGCAGCTACGGGACAGGCTCTGCCTACGAGCAGTACTTC.